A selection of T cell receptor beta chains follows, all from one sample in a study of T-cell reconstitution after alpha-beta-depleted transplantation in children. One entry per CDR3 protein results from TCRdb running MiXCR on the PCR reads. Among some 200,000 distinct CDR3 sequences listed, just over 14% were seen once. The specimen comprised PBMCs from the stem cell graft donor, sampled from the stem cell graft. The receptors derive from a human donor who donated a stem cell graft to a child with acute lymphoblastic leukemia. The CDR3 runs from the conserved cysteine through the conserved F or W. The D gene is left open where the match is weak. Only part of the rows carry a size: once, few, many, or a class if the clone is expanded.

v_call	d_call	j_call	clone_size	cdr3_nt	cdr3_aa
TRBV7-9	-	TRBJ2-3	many	TGTGCCAGCAGCTCGCCCGGGGATACGCAGTATTTT	CASSSPGDTQYF
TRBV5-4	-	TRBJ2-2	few	TGTGCCAGCGGTCGGGGCGGAACCGGGGAGCTGTTTTTT	CASGRGGTGELFF
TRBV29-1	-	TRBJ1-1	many	TGCAGCGTTATAACCCGGGTAAACACTGAAGCTTTCTTT	CSVITRVNTEAFF
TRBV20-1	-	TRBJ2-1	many	TGCAGTGGGAGCGGGCCGCTGTATGAGCAGTTCTTC	CSGSGPLYEQFF
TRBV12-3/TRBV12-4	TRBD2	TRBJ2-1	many	TGTGCCAGCAGATCGACTAGCGGGAGCAATGAGCAGTTCTTC	CASRSTSGSNEQFF
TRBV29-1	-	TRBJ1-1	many	TGCAGCGTTGAAGAGTCGGGACGGATGAACACTGAAGCTTTCTTT	CSVEESGRMNTEAFF
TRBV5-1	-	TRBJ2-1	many	TGCGCCAGCAGCTTCGACGTGGGGCAGTTCTTC	CASSFDVGQFF
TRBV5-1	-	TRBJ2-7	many	TGCGCCAGCAGCCTCACCGGGACGGCGCGACAGTACTTC	CASSLTGTARQYF
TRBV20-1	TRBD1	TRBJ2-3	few	TGCAGTGCGGCACCGGGGGACAGGGTTGCAGATACGCAGTATTTT	CSAAPGDRVADTQYF
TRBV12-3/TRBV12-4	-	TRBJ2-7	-	TGTGCCAGCACCAAACTCGGGGCAAATCGAGTCTACGAGCAGTACTTC	CASTKLGANRVYEQYF
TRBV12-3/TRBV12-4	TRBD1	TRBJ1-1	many	TGTGCCAGCAGGACAGGGGTTGAAACTGAAGCTTTCTTT	CASRTGVETEAFF
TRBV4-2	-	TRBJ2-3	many	TGTGCCAGCAGCCAAGGAGCGGGCACAGATACGCAGTATTTT	CASSQGAGTDTQYF
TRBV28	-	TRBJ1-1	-	TGTGCCAGCAGCCCCCCTCCGAGCGCTGAAGCTTTCTTT	CASSPPPSAEAFF
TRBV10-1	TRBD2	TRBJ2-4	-	TGCGCCAGCAGTGAGGGACTAGCGCGAAACATTCAGTACTTC	CASSEGLARNIQYF
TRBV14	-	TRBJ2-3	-	TGTGCCAGCAGCCAAGGAGGGTTCACAGATACGCAGTATTTT	CASSQGGFTDTQYF
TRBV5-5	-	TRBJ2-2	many	TGTGCCAGCAGCTTCCCCGGGACTCAGAACACCGGGGAGCTGTTTTTT	CASSFPGTQNTGELFF
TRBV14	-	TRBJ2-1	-	TGTGCCAGCAGCCGCCTTTGGGACAGTCTCCCCACTCCCCTTTCTTACGGGGGTTACAATGAGCAGTTCTTC	CASSRLWDSLPTPLSYGGYNEQFF
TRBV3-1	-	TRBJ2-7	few	TGTGCCAGCAGTCCAGAAGCAGCAGAGGGCTACGAGCAGTACTTC	CASSPEAAEGYEQYF
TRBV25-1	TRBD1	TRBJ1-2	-	TGTGCCAGCAGTGAAGTGGGACAGGGGAATGGCTACACCTTC	CASSEVGQGNGYTF
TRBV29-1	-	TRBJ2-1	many	TGCAGCGTTGAGGCAGGGGCCTACAATGAGCAGTTCTTC	CSVEAGAYNEQFF
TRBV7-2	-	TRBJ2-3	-	TGTGCCAGCAGCTTAACCCGCGGGGCTACGCAGTATTTT	CASSLTRGATQYF
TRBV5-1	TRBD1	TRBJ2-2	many	TGCGCCAGCAGCGTAACAGGGGGCGCGGAAACCGGGGAGCTGTTTTTT	CASSVTGGAETGELFF
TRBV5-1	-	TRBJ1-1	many	TGCGCCAGCAGCTTGCGACCCACGCAGGCGAACACTGAAGCTTTCTTT	CASSLRPTQANTEAFF
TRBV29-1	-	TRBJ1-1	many	TGCAGCGTTGAAGATCTGGGCAGGGTCGGAACTGAAGCTTTCTTT	CSVEDLGRVGTEAFF
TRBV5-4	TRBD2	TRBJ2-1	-	TGTGCCAGCAGCTTACGTAGCGGGAGGGCCGAGCAGTTCTTC	CASSLRSGRAEQFF
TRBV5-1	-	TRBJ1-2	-	TGCGCCAGCAGCTTGGATGGGGGGCATGATGGCTACACCTTC	CASSLDGGHDGYTF
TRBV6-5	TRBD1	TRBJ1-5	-	TGTGCCAGCAGTTTTGGACAGGGGGGCGGCAATCAGCCCCAGCATTTT	CASSFGQGGGNQPQHF
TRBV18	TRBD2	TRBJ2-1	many	TGTGCCAGCTTACTAGCGGGAGCTGCGAATGAGCAGTTCTTC	CASLLAGAANEQFF
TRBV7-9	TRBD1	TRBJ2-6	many	TGTGCCAGCAGCTTAGGACAGGGACAATTCAACGTCCTGACTTTC	CASSLGQGQFNVLTF
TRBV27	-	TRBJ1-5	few	TGTGCCAGCAGTTTATATGGTCAGGGCAATCAGCCCCAGCATTTT	CASSLYGQGNQPQHF
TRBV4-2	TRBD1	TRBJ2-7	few	TGTGCCAGCAGCCAAGCCCTGGGACAGGGGGCGAGAATATCCTACGAGCAGTACTTC	CASSQALGQGARISYEQYF
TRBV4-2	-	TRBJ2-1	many	TGTGCCAGCAGCCAAGAGGGAGCTAGGAGCAATGAGCAGTTCTTC	CASSQEGARSNEQFF
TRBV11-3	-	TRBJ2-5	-	TGTGCCAGCAGCTTCAGACAGAGGTCCCCACAAGAGACCCAGTACTTC	CASSFRQRSPQETQYF
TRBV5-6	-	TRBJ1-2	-	TGTGCCAGCAGCTTACCACAGGGTTCGGGTGGCTACACCTTC	CASSLPQGSGGYTF
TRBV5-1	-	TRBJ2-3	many	TGCGCCAGCAGCTGGTTATCCAGGGAGACCACAGATACGCAGTATTTT	CASSWLSRETTDTQYF
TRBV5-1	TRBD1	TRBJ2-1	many	TGCGCCAGCAGCGCGGGACAGGAGAGCTACAATGAGCAGTTCTTC	CASSAGQESYNEQFF
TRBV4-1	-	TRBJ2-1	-	TGCGCCAGCAGCAGAACCGGGACTCGGGCTTTCAATGAGCAGTTCTTC	CASSRTGTRAFNEQFF
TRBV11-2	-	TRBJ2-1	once	TGTGCCAGCAGAAGTCTTTTAGGAGGCCCCAGCTCCTACAATGAGCAGTTCTTC	CASRSLLGGPSSYNEQFF
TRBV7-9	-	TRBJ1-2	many	TGTGCCAGCAGCTTAGGGGACACCTATAACTATGGCTACACCTTC	CASSLGDTYNYGYTF
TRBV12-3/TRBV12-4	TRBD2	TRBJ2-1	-	TGTGCCAGCAGTTTACAGCGGCGGGGGGGCGGTGAGCAGTTCTTC	CASSLQRRGGGEQFF
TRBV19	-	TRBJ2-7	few	TGTGCCAGTAGTGGGGGGGACAGCACCTACGAGCAGTACTTC	CASSGGDSTYEQYF
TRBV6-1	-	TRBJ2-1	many	TGTGCCAGCAGTCCCCGGATGGGGGTCTCAACCTACAATGAGCAGTTCTTC	CASSPRMGVSTYNEQFF
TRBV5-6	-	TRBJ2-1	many	TGTGCCAGCACCTCTCCGGGACGGTCCTACAATGAGCAGTTCTTC	CASTSPGRSYNEQFF
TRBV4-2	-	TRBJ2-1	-	TGTGCCAGCAGCCACGGGACTTCCAATGAGCAGTTCTTC	CASSHGTSNEQFF
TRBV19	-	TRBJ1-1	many	TGTGCCAGTAGTATCGGGAACACTGAAGCTTTCTTT	CASSIGNTEAFF
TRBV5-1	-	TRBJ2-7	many	TGCGCCAGCAGCACAGGCGGGTCAGGATACGAGCAGTACTTC	CASSTGGSGYEQYF
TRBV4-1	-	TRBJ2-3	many	TGCGCCAGCAGCCGGTTCAGTGGGGGACGCACAGATACGCAGTATTTT	CASSRFSGGRTDTQYF
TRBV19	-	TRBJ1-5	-	TGTGCCAGTAGTATAGATCTGGCCTCAGCATCCCATAGCAATCAGCCCCAGCATTTT	CASSIDLASASHSNQPQHF
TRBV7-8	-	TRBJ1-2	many	TGTGCCAGCAGCTTAGCCGGGTCCAACTATGGCTACACCTTC	CASSLAGSNYGYTF